The rows below give T cell receptor beta chains drawn from one sample of a study of cytomegalovirus exposure and HLA in healthy donors. Assay used: immunoSEQ multiplex PCR; TCRdb lists only in-frame clones, some missing. The sample lists 250,000 to 300,000 clones; around 86% were seen once. The sequencing sample was made of PBMCs. The source is a woman aged 18-29 years in good health and CMV-seronegative. Both conserved end residues are part of each CDR3. D genes are given only for firm matches. Size values are once, few and many counts, or a class for expanded clones, and some rows have none.

TRBV19	.	TRBJ1-1	.	CASKRTGKDTEAFF	TGTGCCAGTAAAAGAACAGGGAAGGACACTGAAGCTTTCTTT
TRBV2	.	TRBJ2-3	.	CASSDLIGGMVTDTQYF	TGTGCCAGCAGTGACTTGATAGGCGGGATGGTCACAGATACGCAGTATTTT
TRBV6-4	.	TRBJ1-6	few	CASSDSRGTPLHF	TGTGCCAGCAGTGACTCACGAGGAACACCCCTCCACTTT
TRBV19	TRBD1	TRBJ2-7	.	CASSITGGNEQYF	TGTGCCAGTAGTATAACAGGGGGAAACGAGCAGTACTTC
TRBV9	TRBD1	TRBJ1-2	.	CASSIYSGQGDYGYTF	TGTGCCAGCAGCATTTACTCGGGACAGGGAGACTATGGCTACACCTTC
TRBV27	TRBD1	TRBJ1-4	.	CASSPRPDRVDEKLFF	TGTGCCAGCAGTCCACGCCCGGACAGGGTAGACGAAAAACTGTTTTTT
TRBV27	.	TRBJ2-3	.	CASASSFPSTLALGDTQYF	TGTGCCAGCGCCAGCAGTTTCCCTTCTACGCTAGCGTTGGGAGATACGCAGTATTTT
TRBV28	.	TRBJ2-7	once	CASSSGGAISYEQYF	TGTGCCAGCAGTTCTGGGGGCGCAATCAGTTACGAGCAGTACTTC
TRBV28	TRBD1	TRBJ1-2	.	CASSLGQGAQSYGYTF	TGTGCCAGCAGTTTGGGACAGGGGGCGCAATCTTATGGCTACACCTTC
TRBV27	TRBD1	TRBJ1-2	few	CASSLGTAYGYTF	TGTGCCAGCAGTTTGGGGACAGCCTATGGCTACACCTTC
TRBV9	.	TRBJ2-2	.	CASSATQGLRVYTGELFF	TGTGCCAGCAGCGCCACCCAGGGATTACGGGTTTATACCGGGGAGCTGTTTTTT
TRBV2	TRBD1	TRBJ1-2	.	CASIKGQADFYGYTF	TGTGCCAGCATCAAAGGACAGGCCGACTTCTATGGCTACACCTTC
TRBV2	.	TRBJ1-2	.	CASRRHPQDYGYTF	TGTGCCAGCAGGAGACACCCCCAGGACTATGGCTACACCTTC